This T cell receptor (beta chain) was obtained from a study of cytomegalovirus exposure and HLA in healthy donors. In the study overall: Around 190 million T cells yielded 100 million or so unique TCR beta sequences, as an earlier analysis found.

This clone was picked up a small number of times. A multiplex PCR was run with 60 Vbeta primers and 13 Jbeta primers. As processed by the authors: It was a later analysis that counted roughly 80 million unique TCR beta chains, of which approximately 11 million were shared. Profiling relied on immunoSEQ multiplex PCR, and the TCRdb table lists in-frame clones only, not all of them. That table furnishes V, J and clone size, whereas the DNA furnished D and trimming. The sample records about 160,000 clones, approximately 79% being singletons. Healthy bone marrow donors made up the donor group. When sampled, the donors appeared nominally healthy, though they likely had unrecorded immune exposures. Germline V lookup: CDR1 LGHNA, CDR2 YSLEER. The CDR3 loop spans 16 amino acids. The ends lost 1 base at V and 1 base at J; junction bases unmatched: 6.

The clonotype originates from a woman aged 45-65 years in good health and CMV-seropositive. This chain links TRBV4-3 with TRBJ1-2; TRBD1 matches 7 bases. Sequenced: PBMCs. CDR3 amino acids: CASSQVRDSHNYGYTF. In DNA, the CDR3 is TGCGCCAGCAGCCAAGTTAGGGACAGCCATAACTATGGCTACACCTTC.